The T cell receptor beta chain under discussion was sequenced for a study of T cell responses to AZD1222 COVID-19 vaccine. Study-wide results and caveats: A reported finding is that nearly half of spike-specific TCRs target unmutated variant regions.

Generated by immunoSEQ multiplex PCR, the TCRdb table keeps only in-frame clones and is missing some. There are about 120,000 clones in the sample; 88% occur only once, and over 1.5% lies in the top ten. As to this clone: Antigen: not known.

The CDR3 is 11 amino acids. Trimming pared 4 bases from V and 5 bases from J, leaving 5 bases between. Germline CDR1 reads LGHDT; CDR2 reads YNNKEL (reference sequence). This specimen consisted of peripheral blood, obtained on day 0 of AZD1222 vaccination. This rearrangement joins TRBV3-1 (or the pseudogene TRBV3-2) to TRBJ1-1; no definite D call. This sequence was found in an adult in good health. CDR3 sequence (DNA): TGTGCCAGCAGCCTAAGGACTGAAGCTTTCTTT. It is translated as CASSLRTEAFF.